This T cell receptor beta chain was sequenced in a study of blood T cell repertoires in COVID-19. The CDR3 has 12 residues. Germline CDR1 is MGHRA and CDR2 is YSYEKL. With 3 bases removed from V and 4 bases from J, the gap between germline ends came to 7 bases. Only in-frame clones appear in the TCRdb table, and some are missing; sequencing was by immunoSEQ multiplex PCR. The table includes hundreds of thousands of clones, 82% detected once. The origin of this receptor is a man aged 35-49 years who had been exposed to COVID-19. The chain joins TRBV4-1 to TRBJ2-7, with D tentatively TRBD2 (5 bases). Sequencing input: PBMCs or T cells enriched from blood (not recorded which). CDR3 DNA sequence: TGCGCCAGCAGCCACTCGGGGTACGAGCAGTACTTC. It specifies CASSHSGYEQYF.